This T cell receptor (beta chain) was recorded in a study of OX40 agonist ivuxolimab in advanced cancers. Germline CDR1 and CDR2: SGDLS and YYNGEE. The CDR3 length is 13 residues. The V gene end was trimmed by 4 bases and the J gene end by 4 bases; junction bases not matched to a gene: 4. Clones were read by immunoSEQ multiplex PCR, and TCRdb kept only the in-frame ones, dropping some. The table records about 52,000 clones, 70% to 90% of them present only once. As for this clone: Its antigen is unidentified.

General study results and limits: With doses of 0.1 to 3.0 mg/kg, CD4+ and CD8+ blood T cells had undergone clonal expansion by week 6.

The specimen was CD4+ or CD8+ T cells sorted from blood, collected in a trial of the OX40 agonist ivuxolimab. This receptor was taken from an adult with an advanced solid tumor such as melanoma, head and neck, liver or kidney cancer. The chain carries TRBV9 and TRBJ1-2; 7 bases match TRBD1. The DNA for the CDR3 is TGTGCCAGCAGCATGGGACAGCGCTATGGCTACACCTTC. Its translation: CASSMGQRYGYTF.